This is a list of T cell receptor beta chains from one sample in a study of CD8 T cells in ankylosing spondylitis. TCRdb reanalysed the 5' RACE reads using MiXCR and keeps one entry per CDR3 protein. The sample lists hundreds of thousands of distinct CDR3 sequences, about 12% occurring once. The sample comprised blood, either unsorted or a sorted T cell fraction (not recorded which). Receptors originate from a male donor with ankylosing spondylitis. The CDR3 runs from the conserved cysteine through the conserved F or W. Fields, in order: J gene, clone size, V gene, D gene, CDR3 protein, CDR3 DNA. A D gene is named only where the DNA matches it firmly. Size is stated for part of the rows, as once, few or many counts, or as a class when the clone is expanded.

j_call: TRBJ2-3
clone_size: few
v_call: TRBV5-1
d_call: TRBD2
cdr3_aa: CASSSREGSHTDTQYF
cdr3_nt: TGCGCCAGCAGCTCCCGGGAGGGCAGCCACACAGATACGCAGTATTTT

j_call: TRBJ1-3
clone_size: many
v_call: TRBV4-2
d_call: TRBD1
cdr3_aa: CASSPGTGTSRSIYF
cdr3_nt: TGTGCCAGCAGCCCAGGGACAGGCACGTCTCGGTCCATATATTTT

j_call: TRBJ2-2
clone_size: -
v_call: TRBV3-1
d_call: TRBD1
cdr3_aa: CATRGQGQTGELFF
cdr3_nt: TGTGCCACCAGAGGACAGGGCCAAACCGGGGAGCTGTTTTTT

j_call: TRBJ2-3
clone_size: -
v_call: TRBV30
d_call: -
cdr3_aa: CAWSEAPLLTDTQYF
cdr3_nt: TGTGCCTGGAGTGAAGCCCCTCTCCTCACAGATACGCAGTATTTT

j_call: TRBJ2-1
clone_size: -
v_call: TRBV10-3
d_call: -
cdr3_aa: CAIDDTSYNEQFF
cdr3_nt: TGTGCCATCGACGATACCTCCTACAATGAGCAGTTCTTC

j_call: TRBJ2-7
clone_size: -
v_call: TRBV6-1
d_call: TRBD1
cdr3_aa: CASTLTGGDEQYF
cdr3_nt: TGTGCCAGCACTCTAACAGGGGGCGACGAGCAGTACTTC

j_call: TRBJ2-3
clone_size: -
v_call: TRBV6-5
d_call: -
cdr3_aa: CASSYGFGTDTQYF
cdr3_nt: TGTGCCAGCAGTTACGGTTTCGGCACAGATACGCAGTATTTT

j_call: TRBJ2-3
clone_size: -
v_call: TRBV11-2
d_call: TRBD2
cdr3_aa: CASSHSGGGGDTQYF
cdr3_nt: TGTGCCAGCAGCCACAGCGGGGGGGGAGGAGATACGCAGTATTTT

j_call: TRBJ2-3
clone_size: -
v_call: TRBV9
d_call: -
cdr3_aa: CASSVESLWDTQYF
cdr3_nt: TGTGCCAGCAGCGTAGAATCTTTATGGGATACGCAGTATTTT

j_call: TRBJ1-4
clone_size: -
v_call: TRBV6-1
d_call: -
cdr3_aa: CATLPWAAKTNEKLFF
cdr3_nt: TGTGCCACCTTACCGTGGGCAGCTAAAACTAATGAAAAACTGTTTTTT

j_call: TRBJ1-5
clone_size: many
v_call: TRBV10-3
d_call: -
cdr3_aa: CAISDSRDGQPQHF
cdr3_nt: TGTGCCATCAGTGATTCCAGGGATGGTCAGCCCCAGCATTTT

j_call: TRBJ1-5
clone_size: many
v_call: TRBV12-3/TRBV12-4
d_call: -
cdr3_aa: CASSWGGAGNQPQHF
cdr3_nt: TGTGCCAGCAGTTGGGGGGGCGCAGGGAATCAGCCCCAGCATTTT

j_call: TRBJ2-7
clone_size: -
v_call: TRBV6-5
d_call: -
cdr3_aa: CASSYSSWSYEQYF
cdr3_nt: TGTGCCAGCAGTTACTCGAGCTGGTCCTACGAGCAGTACTTC

j_call: TRBJ1-4
clone_size: few
v_call: TRBV2
d_call: TRBD1
cdr3_aa: CASIGDSHNEKLFF
cdr3_nt: TGTGCCAGCATTGGGGACAGTCATAATGAAAAACTGTTTTTT

j_call: TRBJ1-1
clone_size: many
v_call: TRBV5-1
d_call: TRBD1
cdr3_aa: CASSLAGGQLGTEAFF
cdr3_nt: TGCGCCAGCAGCTTGGCCGGGGGACAGTTGGGGACTGAAGCTTTCTTT

j_call: TRBJ2-7
clone_size: few
v_call: TRBV7-2
d_call: -
cdr3_aa: CASSKALANYEQYF
cdr3_nt: TGTGCCAGCAGCAAAGCCCTAGCCAACTACGAGCAGTACTTC

j_call: TRBJ2-1
clone_size: -
v_call: TRBV10-1
d_call: TRBD2
cdr3_aa: CASSDHSGTDEQFF
cdr3_nt: TGCGCCAGCAGTGATCATAGCGGGACGGATGAGCAGTTCTTC

j_call: TRBJ1-2
clone_size: -
v_call: TRBV27
d_call: -
cdr3_aa: CASSTGRGYTF
cdr3_nt: TGTGCCAGCAGTACTGGACGGGGCTACACCTTC

j_call: TRBJ2-3
clone_size: many
v_call: TRBV7-2
d_call: -
cdr3_aa: CASSSYRPADTQYF
cdr3_nt: TGTGCCAGCAGCTCTTACAGACCCGCGGATACGCAGTATTTT

j_call: TRBJ1-1
clone_size: -
v_call: TRBV6-1
d_call: -
cdr3_aa: CASSEAYQRGTEAFF
cdr3_nt: TGTGCCAGCAGTGAAGCGTATCAGCGGGGCACTGAAGCTTTCTTT

j_call: TRBJ1-2
clone_size: many
v_call: TRBV20-1
d_call: -
cdr3_aa: CSASGQAGYRGYTF
cdr3_nt: TGCAGTGCTTCAGGGCAGGCAGGGTATAGAGGCTACACCTTC

j_call: TRBJ1-2
clone_size: -
v_call: TRBV12-3/TRBV12-4
d_call: TRBD1
cdr3_aa: CASSLRGQGTSNYGYTF
cdr3_nt: TGTGCCAGCAGCCTCAGGGGACAGGGCACTTCTAACTATGGCTACACCTTC

j_call: TRBJ1-1
clone_size: -
v_call: TRBV6-1
d_call: -
cdr3_aa: CASSVRGGTTEAFF
cdr3_nt: TGTGCCAGCAGCGTCAGGGGTGGGACCACTGAAGCTTTCTTT

j_call: TRBJ1-5
clone_size: few
v_call: TRBV20-1
d_call: -
cdr3_aa: CSARKGFIQPQHF
cdr3_nt: TGCAGTGCTAGAAAGGGCTTTATTCAGCCCCAGCATTTT

j_call: TRBJ2-3
clone_size: many
v_call: TRBV6-2/TRBV6-3
d_call: TRBD2
cdr3_aa: CASSRTSGEPLPRTDTQYF
cdr3_nt: TGTGCCAGCAGCAGAACTAGCGGGGAACCTCTCCCCCGCACAGATACGCAGTATTTT

j_call: TRBJ2-7
clone_size: few
v_call: TRBV9
d_call: -
cdr3_aa: CASSVGARLTSYEQYF
cdr3_nt: TGTGCCAGCAGCGTAGGAGCCAGACTGACCTCCTACGAGCAGTACTTC

j_call: TRBJ2-1
clone_size: few
v_call: TRBV20-1
d_call: -
cdr3_aa: CSASQVGPWTVQFF
cdr3_nt: TGCAGTGCTAGTCAGGTGGGACCATGGACGGTGCAGTTCTTC